The rows below give T cell receptor beta chains drawn from one sample of a study of T cell responses to AZD1222 COVID-19 vaccine. Some clones are missing from TCRdb's copy, which holds only in-frame ones; the method was immunoSEQ multiplex PCR. The sample holds about 130,000 clones; around 87% are singletons and the top ten take more than 9%. The specimen was peripheral blood, collected on day 0 of AZD1222 vaccination. The receptors shown here come from an adult in good health. Each CDR3 is given without its conserved first and last residue. Fields, in order: J gene, CDR3 length, clone size, V gene, CDR3 protein. Only some rows state a clone size, as once, few, many or a class for expanded clones.

>TRBJ2-7|10|-|TRBV5-6
ASSLVGGEQY
>TRBJ1-6|14|-|TRBV5-1
ASSKDRASYNSPLH
>TRBJ1-4|13|-|TRBV27
ASSSPSKDNEKLF
>TRBJ2-7|14|-|TRBV5-1
ASSFQRVAYPYEQY
>TRBJ2-1|12|-|TRBV5-1
ASSLAGGPDEQF
>TRBJ2-3|14|-|TRBV7-3
ASSPLAGGVTDTQY
>TRBJ2-7|12|once|TRBV6-5
ASGTGLSSYEQY
>TRBJ1-1|12|once|TRBV19
ASSQRGEGTEAF
>TRBJ2-1|13|-|TRBV7-8
ASSLGPAAYNEQF
>TRBJ2-7|13|-|TRBV6-2/TRBV6-3
ASSYNEGTGNEQY
>TRBJ2-5|13|-|TRBV27
ASSPGQSYQETQY
>TRBJ1-2|12|-|TRBV28
ASYPGGQAYGYT
>TRBJ2-1|16|once|TRBV6-2/TRBV6-3
ASSYKAWDRSSYNEQF
>TRBJ2-1|16|-|TRBV7-6
ASSPQTSGRVSYNEQF
>TRBJ2-1|9|-|TRBV29-1
SVGAEYEQF
>TRBJ2-5|14|-|TRBV7-9
ASSLPEGSRQETQY
>TRBJ2-1|11|few|TRBV7-2
ASRRLAYNEQF
>TRBJ2-2|11|-|TRBV3-1/TRBV3-2
ASSQLAAGELF
>TRBJ1-2|14|-|TRBV11-2
ASRTRRQSGLYGYT
>TRBJ1-3|16|-|TRBV9
ASSVADGRATSGNTIY
>TRBJ1-1|15|-|TRBV21-1
ASSALFPGQPNTEAF
>TRBJ2-7|13|-|TRBV5-4
ASSPGTSGLNEQY
>TRBJ1-6|15|-|TRBV7-8
ASSLVPGRVPNSPLH
>TRBJ2-1|11|-|TRBV6-5
ASTRDNSNEQF
>TRBJ2-7|11|once|TRBV15
ATSRDSPYEQY
>TRBJ2-3|14|-|TRBV2
ASSPRRGGSTDTQY
>TRBJ1-1|13|-|TRBV18
ASSPSGGLNTEAF
>TRBJ1-2|10|-|TRBV19
ASSRRSYGYT
>TRBJ2-1|15|-|TRBV6-2/TRBV6-3
ASSGGRLAGSYNEQF
>TRBJ2-7|11|-|TRBV3-1/TRBV3-2
ASSQDWRGEQY
>TRBJ2-7|12|-|TRBV18
ASSPFDNLGEQY
>TRBJ1-6|14|-|TRBV4-1
ASSQRSDGNNSPLH
>TRBJ2-1|12|few|TRBV7-9
ASSSSGGANEQF
>TRBJ2-1|9|-|TRBV28
ASSFMHEQF
>TRBJ2-1|13|-|TRBV5-1
ASSHGLQVGNEQF
>TRBJ2-1|13|-|TRBV9
ASSVGTGGLYEQF
>TRBJ1-2|11|once|TRBV3-1/TRBV3-2
ASSQGLDYGYT
>TRBJ1-2|13|-|TRBV11-2
ASSPPQGWDGGYT
>TRBJ2-3|12|-|TRBV7-9
ASSLSSSTDTQY
>TRBJ2-6|14|-|TRBV6-2/TRBV6-3
ASSAGAGAGANVLT